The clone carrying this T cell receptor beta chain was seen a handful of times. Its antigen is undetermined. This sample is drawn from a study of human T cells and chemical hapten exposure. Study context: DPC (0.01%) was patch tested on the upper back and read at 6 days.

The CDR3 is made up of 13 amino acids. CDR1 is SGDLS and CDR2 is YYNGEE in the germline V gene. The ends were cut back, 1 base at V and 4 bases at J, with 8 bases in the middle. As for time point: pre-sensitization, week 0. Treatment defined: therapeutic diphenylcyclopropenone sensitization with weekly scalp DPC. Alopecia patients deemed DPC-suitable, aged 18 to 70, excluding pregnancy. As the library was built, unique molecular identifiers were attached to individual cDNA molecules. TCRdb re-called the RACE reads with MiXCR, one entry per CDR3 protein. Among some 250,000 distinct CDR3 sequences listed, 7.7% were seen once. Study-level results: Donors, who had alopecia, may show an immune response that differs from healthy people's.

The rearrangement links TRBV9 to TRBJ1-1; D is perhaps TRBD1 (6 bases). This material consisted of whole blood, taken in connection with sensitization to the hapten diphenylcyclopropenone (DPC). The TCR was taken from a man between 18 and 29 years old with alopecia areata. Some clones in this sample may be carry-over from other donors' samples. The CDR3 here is CASSVQGITEAFF. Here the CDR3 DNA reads TGTGCCAGCAGCGTACAGGGGATCACTGAAGCTTTCTTT.